This TCR beta chain is drawn from a study of blood T cell repertoires in COVID-19. Study-wide context: The origin of the acute and convalescent COVID-19 samples was the United States, Italy and Spain. The analysed material was cDNA or gDNA that came from T cells, B-cell-depleted T cells, or PBMCs.

The CDR3 runs to 16 residues. The V end lost 3 bases, the J end lost 0 bases, and 13 bases lay between the germline ends. Germline values: CDR1 SGHRS, CDR2 YFSETQ. Authors' data handling: Quantification of nucleated cells was approximated via reference gene primer amplification. Profiling relied on immunoSEQ multiplex PCR, and the TCRdb table lists in-frame clones only, not all of them. That table furnishes V, J and clone size, whereas the DNA furnished D and trimming. The sample lists hundreds of thousands of clones; 65% to 85% were seen once. The chain has TRBV5-1 and TRBJ1-3; D possibly corresponds to TRBD1 (5 bases). The TCR comes from a woman aged 80 or older with acute or convalescent COVID-19. The sequenced sample consisted of peripheral blood. CDR3 bases: TGCGCCAGCAGCTCCGACAGCATAAGCTCTGGAAACACCATATATTTT. This gives the protein CASSSDSISSGNTIYF.